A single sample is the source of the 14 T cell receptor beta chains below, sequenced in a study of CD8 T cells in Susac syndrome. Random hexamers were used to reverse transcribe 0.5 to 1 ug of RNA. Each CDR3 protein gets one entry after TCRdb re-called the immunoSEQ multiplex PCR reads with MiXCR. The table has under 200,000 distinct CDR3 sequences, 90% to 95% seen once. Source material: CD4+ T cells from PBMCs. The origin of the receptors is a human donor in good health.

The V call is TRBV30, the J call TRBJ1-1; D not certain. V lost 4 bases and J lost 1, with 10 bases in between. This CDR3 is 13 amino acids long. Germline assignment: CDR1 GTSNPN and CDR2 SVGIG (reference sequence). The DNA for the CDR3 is TGTGCCTGGACGCCAGTATCGAACACTGAAGCTTTCTTT. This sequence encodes CAWTPVSNTEAFF.

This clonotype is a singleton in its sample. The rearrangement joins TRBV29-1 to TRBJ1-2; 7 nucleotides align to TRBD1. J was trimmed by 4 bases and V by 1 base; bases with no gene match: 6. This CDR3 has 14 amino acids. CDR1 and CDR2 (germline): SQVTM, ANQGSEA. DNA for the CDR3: TGCAGCGTTGAAGGAACGACAGGGCGCTATGGCTACACCTTC. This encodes CSVEGTTGRYGYTF.

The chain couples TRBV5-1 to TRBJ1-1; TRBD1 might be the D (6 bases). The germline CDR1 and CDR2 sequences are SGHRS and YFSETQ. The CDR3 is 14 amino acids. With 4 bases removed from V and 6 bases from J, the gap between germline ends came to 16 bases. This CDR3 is CASSPDGRGSEAFF. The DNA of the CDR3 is TGCGCCAGCAGCCCTGACGGCAGGGGATCTGAAGCTTTCTTT.

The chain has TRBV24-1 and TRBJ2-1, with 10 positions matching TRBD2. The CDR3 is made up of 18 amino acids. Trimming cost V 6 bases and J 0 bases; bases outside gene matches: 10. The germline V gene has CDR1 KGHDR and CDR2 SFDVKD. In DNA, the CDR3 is TGTGCCACCAGTCCGGCTAGCGGGAGAAGTGACTCCTACAATGAGCAGTTCTTC. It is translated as CATSPASGRSDSYNEQFF.

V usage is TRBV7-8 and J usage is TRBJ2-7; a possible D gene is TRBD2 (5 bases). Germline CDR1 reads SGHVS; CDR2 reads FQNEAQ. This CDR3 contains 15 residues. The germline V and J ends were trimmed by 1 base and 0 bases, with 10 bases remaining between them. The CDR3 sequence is CASSLELEASYEQYF. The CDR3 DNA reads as TGTGCCAGCAGCTTAGAACTAGAGGCCTCCTACGAGCAGTACTTC.

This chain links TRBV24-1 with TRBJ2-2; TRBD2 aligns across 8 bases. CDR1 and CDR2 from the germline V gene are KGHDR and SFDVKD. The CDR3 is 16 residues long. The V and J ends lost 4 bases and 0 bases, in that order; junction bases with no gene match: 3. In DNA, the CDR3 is TGTGCCACCAGTGACACTAGCGGAACGAACACCGGGGAGCTGTTTTTT. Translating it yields CATSDTSGTNTGELFF.

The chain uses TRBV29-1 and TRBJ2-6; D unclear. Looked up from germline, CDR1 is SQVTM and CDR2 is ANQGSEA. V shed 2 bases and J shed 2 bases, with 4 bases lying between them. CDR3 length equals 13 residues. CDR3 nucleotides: TGCAGCGTTGAACGGGCTGGGGCCAACGTCCTGACTTTC. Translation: CSVERAGANVLTF.

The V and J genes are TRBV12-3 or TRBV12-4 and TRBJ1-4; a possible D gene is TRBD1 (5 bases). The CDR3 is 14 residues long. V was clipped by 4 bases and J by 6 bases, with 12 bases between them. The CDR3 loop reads CASSSTGGDEKLFF. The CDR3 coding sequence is TGTGCCAGCAGTTCCACCGGGGGAGATGAAAAACTGTTTTTT.

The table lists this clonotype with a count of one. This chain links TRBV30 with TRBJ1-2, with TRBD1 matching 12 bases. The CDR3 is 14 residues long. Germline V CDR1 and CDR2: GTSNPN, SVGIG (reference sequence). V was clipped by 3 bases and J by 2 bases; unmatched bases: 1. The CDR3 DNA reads TGTGCCTGGAGGGGACAGGGGGCGAACTATGGCTACACCTTC. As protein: CAWRGQGANYGYTF.

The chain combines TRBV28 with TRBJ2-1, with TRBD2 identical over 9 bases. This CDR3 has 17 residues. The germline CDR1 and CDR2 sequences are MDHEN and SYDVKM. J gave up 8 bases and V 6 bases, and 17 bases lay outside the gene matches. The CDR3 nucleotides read TGTGCCAGCAGGGTACCTACTCCGGGACTAGCAGACTATGAGCAGTTCTTC. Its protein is CASRVPTPGLADYEQFF.

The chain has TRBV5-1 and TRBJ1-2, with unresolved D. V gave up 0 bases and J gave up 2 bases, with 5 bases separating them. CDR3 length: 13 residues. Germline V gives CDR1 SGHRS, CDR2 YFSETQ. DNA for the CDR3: TGCGCCAGCAGCTTGGAGCTGAACTATGGCTACACCTTC. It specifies CASSLELNYGYTF.

The CDR3 loop is CASRLTGRDQPQHF. The CDR3 DNA follows: TGTGCCAGCAGACTGACAGGGAGGGATCAGCCCCAGCATTTT. The V call is TRBV6-6, the J call TRBJ1-5, with 7 bases identical to TRBD1. Germline trimming cut 6 bases from V and 5 bases from J; bases unmatched to any gene: 7. Germline CDR1 and CDR2: MNHNY and SVGAGI (reference sequence). The length of the CDR3 is 14 residues.

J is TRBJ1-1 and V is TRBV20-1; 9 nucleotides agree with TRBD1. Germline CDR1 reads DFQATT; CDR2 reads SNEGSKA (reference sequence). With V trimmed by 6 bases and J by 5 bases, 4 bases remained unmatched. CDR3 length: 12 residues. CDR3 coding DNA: TGCAGTGCCGGGACAGGGCGAACTGAAGCTTTCTTT. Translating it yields CSAGTGRTEAFF.

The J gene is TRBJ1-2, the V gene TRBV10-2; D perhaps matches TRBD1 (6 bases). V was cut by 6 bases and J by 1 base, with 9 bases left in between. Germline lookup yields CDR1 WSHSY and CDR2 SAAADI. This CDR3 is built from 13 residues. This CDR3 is CASRGASNYGYTF. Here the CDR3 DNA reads TGCGCCAGCAGGGGGGCCAGTAACTATGGCTACACCTTC.